This TCR beta chain was observed in a study of T cell repertoires in breast cancer (dated by TCRdb to 2016 to 2018). For the study in its entirety: Samples profiled in the study came from tumors, lymph nodes and peripheral blood lymphocytes of breast cancer patients, along with peripheral blood from healthy control donors. The majority of the 20 or so patient tumors analyzed for shared TCRs were ER+/PR+. The controls were nine healthy donors whose age range was similar to that of the patients. On average, sequencing produced roughly 470,000 sequences per sample and about 10 reads per input cell. Given the low mutational burden of breast cancer and the rarity of common mutations in breast cancer, it was reasoned that TCRs shared between breast cancer patients would target shared antigens. Tumors and tumor-involved lymph nodes were minced, digested with Liberase and DNase, and then passed through 70-um and 40-um filters. Tumor-free lymph nodes were processed with no enzymatic digestion, and blood samples were separated using Ficoll.

To analyze paired alpha-beta TCRs of CD8+ T cells, the researchers used an expanded emulsion RT-PCR method with primers covering all TCR V genes. CD8+ T cells were isolated with a CD8 positive selection kit and were then incubated overnight in roughly 9.1 IU/mL IL-2 prior to emulsion RT-PCR. Between the V and J ends, shortened by 5 bases and 8 bases respectively, the junction contains 20 bases. CDR3 length: 14 amino acids, cysteine to phenylalanine. CDR3 DNA only is kept here, 42 bases in frame from base 1. From the germline V gene (reference sequence), CDR1 is DFQATT and CDR2 is SNEGSKA. Points the paper makes about the study in general: Around 20 TCR pairs were shared across seven or more patient tumors and rarely found in control blood, suggesting possible tumor specificity. Shared TCRs were encoded by various nucleotide sequences, which suggests selection and expansion based on antigen. TRBV7 predominated among shared TCRs, which may reflect tumor recognition or a mispriming bias from eight TRBV7 primers. About fourfold more TCRs were shared with matched tumor repertoires by tumor-involved sentinel lymph nodes than by tumor-free nodes (roughly 7.3% versus 1.9%). Discarding singleton TCRs and sampling only part of each tumor may have missed genuine antitumor clones. Because transcript abundance and primer differences skewed clone recovery, emulsion RT-PCR was regarded as qualitative rather than quantitative.

Libraries were built with emulsion pairing. A second nested PCR with blocking oligos suppressed unpaired genes, then a third nested PCR added Illumina adaptors and barcodes. Between roughly 5,000 and 280,000 T cells, along with C-region, Stepout and V-region primers, were included in each emulsion RT-PCR master mix. The Micellula Emulsion and Purification Kit was used to make the emulsions, and Qiagen OneStep RT-PCR reagents were used for RT-PCR. The pooled libraries were sequenced on an Illumina MiSeq using paired-end 2 x 250 reads. The study's own analysis went as follows. Read pairs were joined in Galaxy and clipped at the engineered overlap into separate alpha and beta files, and reads that were not clipped were discarded. To assign alpha-beta pairs, the researchers used CompleteTCR, a MiTCR-based pipeline that relies on an R script to link chains sharing read cluster identifiers. TCR sequences that were observed only once, about 1-3.4% of the total, were removed as potential sequencing errors. TCRdb passed the public sequencing reads through fastp at Q25 and MiXCR, retaining productive beta sequences. Rows with a matching CDR3 protein are joined into one entry that keeps the most common DNA and genes. The V and J calls reflect TCRdb's pipeline rather than the authors' work. For this sample there are around 43,000 distinct CDR3 sequences; 45% appear just once. In total, the top ten clones hold 60% to 75% of the sample.

Of note for this clonotype: Its cognate antigen has yet to be identified. No much larger clonotype is one base removed from it; base qualities were not supplied.

Sequencing was carried out using CD8+ T cells. The rearrangement joined TRBV20-1 to TRBJ2-3; the D element might be TRBD1 or TRBD2, as each aligns at 5 bases. The clonotype comes from a pool of human donors with breast cancer or a healthy control (not recorded which). CDR3 sequence: CSAPSWGNGGTQYF. The nucleotide sequence is TGCAGTGCTCCCTCTTGGGGGAATGGAGGTACGCAGTATTTT.